What follows are 20 T cell receptor beta chains derived from one specimen sequenced in a study of lymphopenia after photon versus proton radiotherapy. Sequencing was performed with immunoSEQ multiplex PCR; in TCRdb, only in-frame clones are kept and a portion is missing. The sample lists 68,000 or so clones, under 95% occurring once. The sequenced sample was peripheral blood, obtained from a patient treated with photon-based radiotherapy. Receptors originate from a woman aged 70-85 years with pancreatic cancer.

This sequence joins TRBV27 and TRBJ1-2; TRBD1 aligns across 8 bases. The CDR3 has 15 residues. From germline, CDR1 is MNHEY and CDR2 SMNVEV (reference sequence). V gave up 4 bases and J gave up 4 bases; unmatched junction bases: 8. The CDR3 DNA follows: TGTGCCAGCAGTTCCGCCGGGACAGGCTTCTATGGCTACACCTTC. Translated: CASSSAGTGFYGYTF.

The chain is built from TRBV30 and TRBJ2-6, with D perhaps TRBD1 or TRBD2 (6 bases each). Trimming pared 3 bases from V and 3 bases from J, leaving 12 bases between. In germline, CDR1 is GTSNPN, CDR2 SVGIG (reference sequence). This CDR3 spans 15 amino acids. CDR3 nucleotides: TGTGCCTGGAGGGTCAAGGGGGGTGGGGCCAACGTCCTGACTTTC. Translated: CAWRVKGGGANVLTF.

The genes are TRBV28 and TRBJ1-5, with a possible D match to TRBD1 (5 bases). In germline, CDR1 is MDHEN, CDR2 SYDVKM. Trimming shortened V by 3 bases and J by 2 bases, and 11 bases separated the two germline ends. The CDR3 length is 15 residues. This chain's CDR3 is CASSFFGGGNQPQHF. CDR3 in DNA: TGTGCCAGCAGTTTCTTCGGGGGTGGCAATCAGCCCCAGCATTTT.

The J gene is TRBJ1-1, the V gene TRBV5-1; D is undetermined. Germline CDR1 reads SGHRS; CDR2 reads YFSETQ. This CDR3 spans 13 amino acids. Trimming took off 1 base at V and 2 bases at J, with 6 bases between the two ends. In nucleotides, the CDR3 is TGCGCCAGCAGCTTGACAGCCAACACTGAAGCTTTCTTT. As protein: CASSLTANTEAFF.

A few counts support this clone. The V call is TRBV7-2, the J call TRBJ2-7; D uncertain. Germline V gives CDR1 SGHTA, CDR2 FQGNSA. The V and J ends lost 1 base and 2 bases respectively, with 9 bases between them. CDR3 length: 14 amino acids. The CDR3 spells CASSLVGVTYEQYF. DNA for the CDR3: TGTGCCAGCAGCTTAGTAGGCGTGACCTACGAGCAGTACTTC.

The chain carries TRBV11-1 and TRBJ2-5; 10 bases agree with TRBD1. Looked up from germline, CDR1 is SGHAT and CDR2 is FQDESV (reference sequence). There are 14 residues in the CDR3. V shed 6 bases and J 7 bases; nucleotides not matched to a gene: 8. The CDR3 region has the DNA TGTGCCAGCAGGCTGGACAGGGGGTCGGGGACCCAGTACTTC. It is translated as CASRLDRGSGTQYF.

The CDR3 DNA sequence: TGTGCCAGCAGCGAGCAGGAGAACACTGAAGCTTTCTTT. It yields the protein CASSEQENTEAFF. This rearrangement joins TRBV7-9 to TRBJ1-1; D ambiguous. Trimming removed 5 bases from V and 1 base from J, with 8 bases in between. Germline V lookup: CDR1 SEHNR, CDR2 FQNEAQ (reference sequence). This CDR3 region has 13 residues.

This clone was counted between two and nine times. This chain links TRBV29-1 with TRBJ2-3, with 12 bases that match TRBD2. Trimming took 4 bases from V and 3 from J; bases not matched to a gene: 2. In germline, CDR1 is SQVTM, CDR2 ANQGSEA. The CDR3 is 14 residues long. The CDR3 bases are TGCAGCGTTGCGGGGACTAGCGGGACAGATACGCAGTATTTT. It specifies CSVAGTSGTDTQYF.

The table lists this clone with a count of one. The chain joins TRBV19 to TRBJ2-7; D assignment may be TRBD1 or TRBD2 (5 bases each). This CDR3 contains 14 residues. The germline V gene encodes CDR1 LNHDA and CDR2 SQIVND (reference sequence). V was clipped by 4 bases and J by 0 bases, with 10 bases between them. In DNA, the CDR3 is TGTGCCAGTAGTACACAGGACTCCTCCTACGAGCAGTACTTC. Translated, it gives CASSTQDSSYEQYF.

This chain uses TRBV30 with TRBJ2-5; D gene ambiguous. CDR3 length: 11 residues. Trimming cost V 0 bases and J 2 bases, with 1 base left between them. From germline, CDR1 is GTSNPN and CDR2 SVGIG (reference sequence). The CDR3 here is CAWSVQETQYF. DNA for the CDR3: TGTGCCTGGAGTGTACAAGAGACCCAGTACTTC.

The V and J genes are TRBV29-1 and TRBJ1-1; possibly TRBD1 for D (5 bases). Per germline, CDR1 SQVTM and CDR2 ANQGSEA. This CDR3 spans 10 amino acids. V shed 7 bases and J shed 7 bases, with 10 bases lying between them. The CDR3 loop is CSARGIEAFF. The CDR3 nucleotides are TGCAGCGCTAGGGGAATTGAAGCTTTCTTT.

DNA for the CDR3: TGTGCCAGCATCGCTGGGGGGAGTAGGGACGAGCAGTACTTC. It yields the protein CASIAGGSRDEQYF. This chain uses TRBV28 with TRBJ2-7; D might be TRBD2 (6 bases). Trimming shortened V by 7 bases and J by 5 bases, and 18 bases separated the two germline ends. Germline V gene sequence: CDR1 MDHEN, CDR2 SYDVKM. The CDR3 runs 14 residues.

The rearrangement joins TRBV27 to TRBJ2-1; a possible D gene is TRBD1 (5 bases). The V end was cut by 4 bases, the J end by 7 bases, with 8 bases between. The CDR3 covers 12 residues. Germline V lookup: CDR1 MNHEY, CDR2 SMNVEV (reference sequence). CDR3 residues: CASSYRQNEQFF. The CDR3 DNA is TGTGCCAGCAGTTACCGACAGAATGAGCAGTTCTTC.

V usage is TRBV2 and J usage is TRBJ2-5, with TRBD1 matching 8 bases. Germline-derived CDR1 and CDR2 are SNHLY and FYNNEI. Unmatched junction bases numbered 1, after V lost 4 bases and J lost 6 bases. This CDR3 has 12 residues. This CDR3 reads CASSGTGKTQYF. CDR3 coding DNA: TGTGCCAGCAGTGGGACAGGGAAGACCCAGTACTTC.

This chain uses TRBV11-1 with TRBJ1-1, with TRBD1 as a possible D gene (6 bases). Germline V gene sequence: CDR1 SGHAT, CDR2 FQDESV (reference sequence). This CDR3 has 18 residues. V shed 2 bases and J shed 0 bases, with 19 bases lying between them. The CDR3 nucleotides are TGTGCCAGCAGCTTACCACCGGGACAATCCCTCATGAACACTGAAGCTTTCTTT. Translated: CASSLPPGQSLMNTEAFF.

The CDR3 DNA sequence: TGTGCCAGCAGTTTAGTTTCAGGGGGCAAGAACACCGGGGAGCTGTTTTTT. The encoded protein is CASSLVSGGKNTGELFF. The chain uses TRBV28 and TRBJ2-2, with 8 bases that match TRBD1. The J segment lost 1 base and the V segment lost 2 bases, leaving 6 bases of the junction unmatched. The germline V gene encodes CDR1 MDHEN and CDR2 SYDVKM. The CDR3 spans 17 residues.

This chain links TRBV7-8 with TRBJ2-1; D gene ambiguous. The CDR3 runs 11 residues. Trimming shortened V by 3 bases and J by 9 bases, and 6 bases separated the two germline ends. Germline V gene lookup returns CDR1 SGHVS and CDR2 FQNEAQ. CDR3 residues: CASSLSSEQFF. CDR3 nucleotides: TGTGCCAGCAGCTTGAGCAGTGAGCAGTTCTTC.

The sample holds one count of this clone. The chain employs TRBV14 and TRBJ2-4; D possibly corresponds to TRBD1 (5 bases). Looked up from germline, CDR1 is SGHDN and CDR2 is FVKESK. V shed 4 bases and J shed 6 bases, with 16 bases lying between them. The length of the CDR3 is 15 residues. The CDR3 nucleotides are TGTGCCAGCAGCCCCTTGACAGAATCTTCAAACATTCAGTACTTC. Protein product: CASSPLTESSNIQYF.

This clone turned up a few times. This chain connects TRBV9 to TRBJ2-5, with 12 bases aligning to TRBD2. The V gene end was trimmed by 2 bases and the J gene end by 4 bases; junction bases not matched to a gene: 3. Per the germline V gene, CDR1 is SGDLS and CDR2 is YYNGEE. CDR3 length: 15 amino acids. In nucleotides, the CDR3 is TGTGCCAGCAGCGTCGGACTAGCGGGAATAGAGACCCAGTACTTC. Translated, it gives CASSVGLAGIETQYF.

This clone has more than one count but fewer than ten. CDR3 sequence: CASRIGQGPRGYTF. The DNA of the CDR3 is TGTGCCAGTAGGATCGGACAGGGCCCTAGGGGCTACACCTTC. The V gene is TRBV19, the J gene TRBJ1-2; 8 nucleotides match TRBD1. The CDR3 has 14 residues. V shed 6 bases, J shed 8 bases, and the junction held 11 bases outside the gene matches. Per germline, CDR1 LNHDA and CDR2 SQIVND (reference sequence).